This TCR beta chain was captured in a study of T cell changes during pregnancy in multiple sclerosis. The V gene's germline CDR1 is MNHEY and CDR2 SVGAGI. The CDR3 loop spans 11 amino acids. With 2 bases removed from V and 11 bases from J, the gap between germline ends came to 9 bases. Some clones are missing from TCRdb's copy, which holds only in-frame ones; the method was immunoSEQ multiplex PCR. Counted here are about 55,000 clones, 80% to 90% occurring once; the ten biggest clones make up around 0.58%. The chain joins TRBV6-5 to TRBJ1-2, with D uncertain. Sequenced material: CD4+ T cells from peripheral blood mononuclear cells, taken in the first trimester of pregnancy. The clonotype comes from a female donor with multiple sclerosis, enrolled in a pregnancy study. The chain's CDR3 is CASSYDGEYTF. The CDR3 DNA sequence: TGTGCCAGCAGTTACGACGGGGAGTACACCTTC.